What follows are 17 T cell receptor beta chains derived from one specimen sequenced in a study of tumor and adjacent non-tumor tissue in lung cancer. TCRbeta libraries were built with three rounds of nested PCR, modified from ARM-PCR. TCRdb itself ran the multiplex PCR reads through MiXCR, one entry per CDR3 protein. The sample lists tens of thousands of distinct CDR3 sequences, 65% to 85% occurring once. RNA was extracted from bulk tissue without any cell sorting. More than 3 cm separated this lung sample from the edge of the tumor. The sample was distant non-tumor lung tissue. These receptors all come from a man between 60 and 70 years old with non-small cell lung cancer.

With respect to this clonotype: Compared with germline, one end of the junction differs, possibly owing to a read error. The chain couples TRBV29-1 to TRBJ2-3; D not certain. Looked up from germline, CDR1 is SQVTM and CDR2 is ANQGSEA. This CDR3 region has 12 residues. CDR3 loop: CRVKEITDRQYF. For the CDR3, the DNA is TGCAGGGTTAAGGAGATTACAGATAGGCAGTATTTT.

The chain links TRBV10-2 to TRBJ2-3; no clear D gene. The V end lost 10 bases, the J end lost 14 bases, and 22 bases lay between the germline ends. The CDR3 extends over 12 amino acids. Germline lookup yields CDR1 WSHSY and CDR2 SAAADI. Here the CDR3 reads CATTELTDTRYF. CDR3 in DNA: TGCGCCACCACTGAGCTCACAGATACTCGGTATTTT.

The CDR3 protein is CRILAGGGNEQFF. CDR3 sequence (DNA): TGCAGAATTCTGGCGGGAGGGGGCAATGAGCAGTTCTTC. V gene TRBV29-1 combines with J gene TRBJ2-1, with 9 bases that match TRBD2. The CDR3 length is 13 residues. Germline CDR1 reads SQVTM; CDR2 reads ANQGSEA.

The CDR3 loop is CATSRDRVGYGYTF. CDR3 nucleotide sequence: TGTGCCACCAGCAGAGACAGGGTGGGCTATGGCTACACCTTC. The chain couples TRBV15 to TRBJ1-2; a possible D gene is TRBD1 (5 bases). V gave up 0 bases and J gave up 4 bases, with 9 bases separating them. CDR1 and CDR2 from the germline V gene are LNHNV and YYDKDF (reference sequence). This CDR3 contains 14 residues.

This clonotype was seen once. The junction and the germline gene differ at one end; a read error may be behind it. The chain links TRBV11-2 to TRBJ1-6; a possible D gene is TRBD1 (6 bases). The CDR3 runs to 15 residues. Germline V gene data show CDR1 as SGHAT and CDR2 as FQNNGV. CDR3 bases: TGTACCAGCAGCTTAGGAGGGGACAATAATTCGACCCTCCACTTT. Its protein is CTSSLGGDNNSTLHF.

V is TRBV11-2 and J is TRBJ2-5; 7 nucleotides line up with TRBD1. J was trimmed by 11 bases and V by 4 bases; bases with no gene match: 13. Germline assignment: CDR1 SGHAT and CDR2 FQNNGV. The CDR3 loop spans 14 amino acids. The CDR3 spells CASSSGQVQAAQYF. As DNA, the CDR3 is TGTGCCAGCAGCTCTGGACAGGTCCAAGCGGCTCAGTACTTC.

The V call is TRBV28, the J call TRBJ2-1; 7 nucleotides agree with TRBD1. Germline CDR1 is MDHEN and CDR2 is SYDVKM. This CDR3 comprises 13 residues. V shed 7 bases, J shed 10 bases, and the junction held 10 bases outside the gene matches. CDR3 bases: TGTGCCAGCAAAAGTGACAGGGTGGGGGAGCAGTTCTTC. Its translation is CASKSDRVGEQFF.

The V call is TRBV6-2 or TRBV6-3, the J call TRBJ2-7; TRBD1 might be the D (5 bases). Trimming cost V 2 bases and J 0 bases, with 5 bases left between them. The CDR3 extends over 13 amino acids. CDR1 and CDR2 from the germline V gene are MNHEY and SVGEGT. DNA of the CDR3: TGTGCCAGCAGTTACGACAGCTCCTACGAGCAGTACGTC. Translation gives CASSYDSSYEQYV.

Remarks on this clonotype: This may stem from a read error, because a much larger clone lies one nucleotide away. The chain uses TRBV5-4 and TRBJ2-5; the match to TRBD2 covers 7 bases. The CDR3 is 13 amino acids. From germline, CDR1 is SGHNT and CDR2 YYREEE (reference sequence). CDR3 amino acids: CASSGGLKETLYF. The CDR3 DNA reads as TGTGCCAGCAGCGGGGGACTAAAAGAGACCCTGTACTTC.

This clonotype was detected once. At one of its ends the junction is not consistent with the germline gene, which may arise from a read error. This chain links TRBV11-2 with TRBJ2-6; 7 bases agree with TRBD1. The CDR3 is 19 residues long. Germline V lookup: CDR1 SGHAT, CDR2 FQNNGV. CDR3 region: CASSLVPEDRPYGANVLTF. The CDR3 nucleotides read TGTGCCAGCAGCTTAGTTCCAGAGGACAGGCCCTATGGGGCCAACGTCCTAACTTTC.

Points on this clonotype: Since the CDR3 does not end with the conserved phenylalanine or tryptophan, this likely comes from a read error. This sequence joins TRBV20-1 and TRBJ2-1; 8 bases agree with TRBD2. The CDR3 loop spans 12 amino acids. With 6 bases clipped from V and 8 bases from J, the junction kept 6 bases outside the gene matches. Looked up from germline, CDR1 is DFQATT and CDR2 is SNEGSKA (reference sequence). CDR3 sequence (DNA): TGCAGTGCAAGCGGGGGAAGCTATGAGCAGTTCTCG. This sequence encodes CSASGGSYEQFS.

V and J are TRBV6-2 or TRBV6-3 and TRBJ2-7; 7 bases align to TRBD2. There are 15 residues in the CDR3. Trimming took 6 bases from V and 0 from J; bases not matched to a gene: 8. CDR1 is MNHEY, CDR2 SVGEGT, per germline. The CDR3 reads CASSAGTTSSYEQYF. The DNA of the CDR3 is TGTGCCAGCAGCGCCGGGACTACAAGCTCCTACGAGCAGTACTTC.

About this clonotype itself: Germline is not matched at one junction end, which may reflect a read error. The J gene is TRBJ2-1, the V gene TRBV20-1, with 8 nucleotides matching TRBD2. The germline V gene encodes CDR1 DFQATT and CDR2 SNEGSKA (reference sequence). This CDR3 is 14 amino acids long. CDR3 nucleotide sequence: TGCACTGCTAGAGTCAGTAGCGGGACGGGTGAGCAGTTCTTC. Amino acid sequence: CTARVSSGTGEQFF.

In regard to this clonotype: The missing conserved phenylalanine or tryptophan at the end of this CDR3 makes a read error likely. The rearrangement joins TRBV20-1 to TRBJ1-5; D unresolved. Germline V gene lookup returns CDR1 DFQATT and CDR2 SNEGSKA (reference sequence). The length of the CDR3 is 13 residues. Trimming cost V 6 bases and J 3 bases, with 12 bases left between them. The CDR3 protein is CSAPPGPNQPQHS. The DNA for the CDR3 is TGCAGTGCCCCCCCAGGTCCCAATCAGCCCCAGCATTCT.

In regard to this clonotype: The CDR3 does not close with the conserved phenylalanine or tryptophan, likely indicating a read error. This chain uses TRBV6-1 with TRBJ1-3; D may be TRBD1 (5 bases). From germline, CDR1 is MNHNS and CDR2 SASEGT. The length of the CDR3 is 12 residues. V gave up 10 bases and J gave up 6 bases, with 13 bases separating them. The CDR3 bases are TGTGCCACCTGGACAAGCCAAAACACCATATATCTT. Encoded protein: CATWTSQNTIYL.

In regard to this clonotype: The CDR3 does not close with the conserved phenylalanine or tryptophan, likely indicating a read error. The DNA is omitted, as the CDR3 cannot be located on it reliably, and the CDR3 follows TCRdb's listing. The chain links TRBV29-1 to TRBJ2-5; the table's D call, TRBD2, has no DNA check behind it. A total of 15 residues make up the CDR3, ends included. Germline loops: CDR1 SQVTM, CDR2 ANQGSEA. CDR3 residues: CSAWIAGVEKETQYL.

This clonotype was observed a handful of times. A much larger clone lies one base from this, so it may be a read error. The chain joins TRBV6-2 or TRBV6-3 to TRBJ2-7; D not resolved. Germline CDR1 reads MNHEY; CDR2 reads SVGEGT. The CDR3 extends over 13 amino acids. The CDR3 DNA follows: TGTGCCAGCAGTACCTGGCCGTACTACAAGCAGTACTTC. It encodes CASSTWPYYKQYF.